What follows is one TCR beta chain and its context. This sample stems from a study of beta chain features in type 1 diabetes. The whole isolated RNA underwent reverse transcription, so sequencing captured expressed TCRB transcripts. Clones were read by immunoSEQ multiplex PCR, and TCRdb kept only the in-frame ones, dropping some. The table has about 220,000 clones, 11% seen once. Every single donor gave one heparinised blood draw, and these averaged about 120 mL. Germline V lookup: CDR1 MGHRA, CDR2 YSYEKL. Trimming stripped 0 bases from V and 7 bases from J, with 19 bases between. This CDR3 has 16 amino acids.

The TCR sequence derives from a man aged 18-30 years in good health. The chain links TRBV4-1 to TRBJ2-7; weak D call: TRBD2 (6 bases). Specimen: central memory CD4+ T cells from blood. CDR3 nucleotides: TGCGCCAGCAGCCAAGATCTAGGGCGGGAAATTCGAGAGCAGTACTTC. Amino acids: CASSQDLGREIREQYF.